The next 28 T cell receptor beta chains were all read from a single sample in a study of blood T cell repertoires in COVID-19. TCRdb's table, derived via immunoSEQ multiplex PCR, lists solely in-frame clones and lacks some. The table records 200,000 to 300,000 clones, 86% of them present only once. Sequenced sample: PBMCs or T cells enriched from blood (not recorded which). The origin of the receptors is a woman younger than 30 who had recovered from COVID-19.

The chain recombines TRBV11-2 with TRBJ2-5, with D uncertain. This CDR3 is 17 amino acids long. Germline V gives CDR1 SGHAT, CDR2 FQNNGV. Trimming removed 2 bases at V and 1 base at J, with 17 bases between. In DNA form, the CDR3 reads TGTGCCAGCAGCTTACGCGGCCCCGGGTCTGCCCAAGAGACCCAGTACTTC. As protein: CASSLRGPGSAQETQYF.

The CDR3 is CASSEWTSGRRYNEQFF. The CDR3 DNA reads as TGTGCCAGCAGTGAGTGGACTAGCGGGAGGAGATACAATGAGCAGTTCTTC. The chain recombines TRBV28 with TRBJ2-1, with 14 bases that match TRBD2. V gave up 5 bases and J gave up 4 bases; unmatched junction bases: 7. CDR1 is MDHEN and CDR2 is SYDVKM in the germline V gene. CDR3 length equals 17 residues.

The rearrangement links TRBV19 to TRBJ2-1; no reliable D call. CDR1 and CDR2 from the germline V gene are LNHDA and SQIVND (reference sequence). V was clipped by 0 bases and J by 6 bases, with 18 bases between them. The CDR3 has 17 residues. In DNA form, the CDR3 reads TGTGCCAGTAGTATAGATTACTCCCTTCGGGTGGGCAATGAGCAGTTCTTC. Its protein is CASSIDYSLRVGNEQFF.

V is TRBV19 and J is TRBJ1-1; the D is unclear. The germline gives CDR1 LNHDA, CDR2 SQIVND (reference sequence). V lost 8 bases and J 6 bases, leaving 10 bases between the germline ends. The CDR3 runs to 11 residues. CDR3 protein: CASLTPAEAFF. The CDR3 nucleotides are TGTGCCAGTTTAACACCCGCTGAAGCTTTCTTT.

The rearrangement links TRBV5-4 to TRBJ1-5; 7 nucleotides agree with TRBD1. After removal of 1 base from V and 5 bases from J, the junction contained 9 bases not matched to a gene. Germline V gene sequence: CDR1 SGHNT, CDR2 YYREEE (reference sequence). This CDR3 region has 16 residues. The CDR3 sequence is CASSLYGRGGDQPQHF. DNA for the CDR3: TGTGCCAGCAGCTTGTACGGCCGAGGGGGCGATCAGCCCCAGCATTTT.

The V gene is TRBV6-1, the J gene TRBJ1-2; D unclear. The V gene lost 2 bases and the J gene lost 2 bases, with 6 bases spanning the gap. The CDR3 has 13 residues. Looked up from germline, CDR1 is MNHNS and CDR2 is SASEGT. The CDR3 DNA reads TGTGCCAGCAGTGAATTACAGAACTATGGCTACACCTTC. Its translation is CASSELQNYGYTF.

The CDR3 DNA is TGTGCCAGCAGCTTATGGACAGGGGAAAGGAGCGAGCAGTACTTC. Translated: CASSLWTGERSEQYF. The chain links TRBV7-6 to TRBJ2-7, with TRBD1 identical over 9 bases. The CDR3 covers 15 residues. Trimming took 2 bases from V and 6 from J; bases not matched to a gene: 8. CDR1 and CDR2 from the germline V gene are SGHVS and FNYEAQ.

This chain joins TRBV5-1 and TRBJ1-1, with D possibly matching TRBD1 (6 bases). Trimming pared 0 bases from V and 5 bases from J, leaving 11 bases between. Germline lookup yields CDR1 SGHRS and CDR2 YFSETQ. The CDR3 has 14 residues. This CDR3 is CASSLAGAQTEAFF. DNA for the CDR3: TGCGCCAGCAGCTTGGCAGGGGCACAGACTGAAGCTTTCTTT. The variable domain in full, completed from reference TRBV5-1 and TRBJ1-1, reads KAGVTQTPRYLIKTRGQQVTLSCSPISGHRSVSWYQQTPGQGLQFLFEYFSETQRNKGNFPGRFSGRQFSNSRSEMNVSTLELGDSALYLCASSLAGAQTEAFFGQGTRLTVV.

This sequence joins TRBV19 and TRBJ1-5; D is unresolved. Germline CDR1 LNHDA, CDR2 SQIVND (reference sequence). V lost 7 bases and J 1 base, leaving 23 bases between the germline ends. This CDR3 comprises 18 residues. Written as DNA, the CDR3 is TGTGCCAGTAAGGTGGGCACACAGTCATTCGCAAGCAATCAGCCCCAGCATTTT. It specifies CASKVGTQSFASNQPQHF.

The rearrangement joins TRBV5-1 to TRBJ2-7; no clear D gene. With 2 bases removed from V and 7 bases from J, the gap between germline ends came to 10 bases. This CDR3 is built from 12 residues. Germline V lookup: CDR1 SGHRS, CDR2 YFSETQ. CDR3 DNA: TGCGCCAGCAGCTTTGAAGTCGGGGAGCAGTACTTC. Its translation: CASSFEVGEQYF. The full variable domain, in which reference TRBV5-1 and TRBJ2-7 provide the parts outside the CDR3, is KAGVTQTPRYLIKTRGQQVTLSCSPISGHRSVSWYQQTPGQGLQFLFEYFSETQRNKGNFPGRFSGRQFSNSRSEMNVSTLELGDSALYLCASSFEVGEQYFGPGTRLTVT.

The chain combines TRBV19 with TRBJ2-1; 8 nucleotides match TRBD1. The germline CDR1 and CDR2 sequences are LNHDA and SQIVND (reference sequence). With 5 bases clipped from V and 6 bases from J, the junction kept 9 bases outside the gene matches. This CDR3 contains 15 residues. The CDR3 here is CASSLDRVNINEQFF. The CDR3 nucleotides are TGTGCCAGTAGTTTGGACAGGGTAAATATCAATGAGCAGTTCTTC.

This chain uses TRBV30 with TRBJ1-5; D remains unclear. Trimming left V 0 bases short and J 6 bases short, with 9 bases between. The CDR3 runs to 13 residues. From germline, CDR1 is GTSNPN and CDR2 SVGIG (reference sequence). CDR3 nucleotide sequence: TGTGCCTGGAGTGTACATGGGAGTCAGCCCCAGCATTTT. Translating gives CAWSVHGSQPQHF.

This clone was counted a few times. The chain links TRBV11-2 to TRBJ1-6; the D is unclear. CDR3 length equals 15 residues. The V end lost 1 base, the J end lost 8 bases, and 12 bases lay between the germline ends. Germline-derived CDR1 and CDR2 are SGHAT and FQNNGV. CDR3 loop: CASSLGAQRDSPLHF. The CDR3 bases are TGTGCCAGCAGCTTAGGGGCCCAGAGGGATTCACCCCTCCACTTT.

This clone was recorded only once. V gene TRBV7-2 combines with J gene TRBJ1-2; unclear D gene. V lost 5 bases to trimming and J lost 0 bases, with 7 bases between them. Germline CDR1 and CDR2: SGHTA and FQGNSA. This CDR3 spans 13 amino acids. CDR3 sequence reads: CASSRESNYGYTF. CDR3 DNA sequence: TGTGCCAGCAGCCGGGAGTCTAACTATGGCTACACCTTC.

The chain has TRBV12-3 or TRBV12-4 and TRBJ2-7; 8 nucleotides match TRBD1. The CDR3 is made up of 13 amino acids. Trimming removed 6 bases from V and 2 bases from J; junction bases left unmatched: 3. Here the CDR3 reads CASRLTGAYEQYF. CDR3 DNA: TGTGCCAGCAGGTTGACAGGGGCCTACGAGCAGTACTTC.

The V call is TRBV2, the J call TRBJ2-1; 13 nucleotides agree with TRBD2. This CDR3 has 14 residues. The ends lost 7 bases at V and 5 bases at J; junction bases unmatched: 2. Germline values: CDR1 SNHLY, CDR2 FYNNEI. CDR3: CASIGTSGNNEQFF. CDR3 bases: TGTGCCAGCATAGGGACTAGCGGGAACAATGAGCAGTTCTTC.

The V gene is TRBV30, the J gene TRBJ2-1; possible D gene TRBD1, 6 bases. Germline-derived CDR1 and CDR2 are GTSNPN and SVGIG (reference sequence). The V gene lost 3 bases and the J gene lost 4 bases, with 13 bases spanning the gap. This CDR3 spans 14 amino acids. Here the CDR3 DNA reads TGTGCCTGGAGCGGGACAACCGATTACAATGAGCAGTTCTTC. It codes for CAWSGTTDYNEQFF.

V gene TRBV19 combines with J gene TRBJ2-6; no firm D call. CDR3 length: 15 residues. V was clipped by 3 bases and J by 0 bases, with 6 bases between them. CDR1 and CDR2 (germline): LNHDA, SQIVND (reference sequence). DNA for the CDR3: TGTGCCAGTAGTATTTTTAGCTCTGGGGCCAACGTCCTGACTTTC. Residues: CASSIFSSGANVLTF.

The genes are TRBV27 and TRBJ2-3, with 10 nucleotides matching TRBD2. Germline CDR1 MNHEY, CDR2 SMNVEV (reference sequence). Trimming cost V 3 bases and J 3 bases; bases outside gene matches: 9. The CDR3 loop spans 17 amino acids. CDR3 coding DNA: TGTGCCAGCAGTTTTTTTTCGCCTAGCGGGAGTACAGATACGCAGTATTTT. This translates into CASSFFSPSGSTDTQYF.

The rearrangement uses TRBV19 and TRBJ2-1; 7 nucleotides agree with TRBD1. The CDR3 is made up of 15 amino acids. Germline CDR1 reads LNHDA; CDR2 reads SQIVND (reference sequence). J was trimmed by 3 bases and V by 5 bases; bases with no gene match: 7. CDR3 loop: CASSYDRAVYNEQFF. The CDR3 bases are TGTGCCAGTAGTTACGACAGGGCGGTCTACAATGAGCAGTTCTTC.

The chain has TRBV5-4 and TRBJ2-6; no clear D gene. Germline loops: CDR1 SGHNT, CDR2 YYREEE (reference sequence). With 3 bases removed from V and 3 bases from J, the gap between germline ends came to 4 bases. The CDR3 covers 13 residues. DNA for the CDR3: TGTGCCAGCAGCTCCGTTGGGGCCAACGTCCTGACTTTC. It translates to CASSSVGANVLTF.

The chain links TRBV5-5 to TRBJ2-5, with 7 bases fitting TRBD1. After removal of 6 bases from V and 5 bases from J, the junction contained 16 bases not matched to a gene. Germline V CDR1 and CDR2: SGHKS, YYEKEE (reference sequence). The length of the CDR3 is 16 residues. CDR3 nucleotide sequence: TGTGCCAGCACCTACGAGGGGGCCAGCGGAGCTGAGACCCAGTACTTC. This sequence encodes CASTYEGASGAETQYF.

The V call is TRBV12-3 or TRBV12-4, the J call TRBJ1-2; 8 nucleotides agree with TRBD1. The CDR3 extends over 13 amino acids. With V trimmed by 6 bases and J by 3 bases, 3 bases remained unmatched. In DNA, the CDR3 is TGTGCCAGCAGCGGACAGGGAGACTATGGCTACACCTTC. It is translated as CASSGQGDYGYTF.

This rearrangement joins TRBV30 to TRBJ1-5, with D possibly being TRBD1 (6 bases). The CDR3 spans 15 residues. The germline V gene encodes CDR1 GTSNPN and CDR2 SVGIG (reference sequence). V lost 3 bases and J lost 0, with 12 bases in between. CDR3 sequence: CAWSVGQYSNQPQHF. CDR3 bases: TGTGCCTGGAGCGTAGGACAGTATAGCAATCAGCCCCAGCATTTT.

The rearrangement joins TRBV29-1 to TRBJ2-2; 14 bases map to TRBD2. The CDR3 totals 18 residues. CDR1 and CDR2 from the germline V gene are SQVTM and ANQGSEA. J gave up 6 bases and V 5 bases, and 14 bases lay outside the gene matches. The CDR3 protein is CSVSGTSGSGPLSGELFF. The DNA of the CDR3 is TGCAGCGTTTCCGGGACTAGCGGGAGTGGTCCCCTATCCGGGGAGCTGTTTTTT.

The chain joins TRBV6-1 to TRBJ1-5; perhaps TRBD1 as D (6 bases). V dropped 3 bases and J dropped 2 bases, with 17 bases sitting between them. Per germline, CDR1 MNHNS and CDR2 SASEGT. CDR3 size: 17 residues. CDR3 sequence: CASSDLTAGAGNQPQHF. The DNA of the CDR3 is TGTGCCAGCAGTGATCTTACCGCAGGGGCAGGCAATCAGCCCCAGCATTTT.

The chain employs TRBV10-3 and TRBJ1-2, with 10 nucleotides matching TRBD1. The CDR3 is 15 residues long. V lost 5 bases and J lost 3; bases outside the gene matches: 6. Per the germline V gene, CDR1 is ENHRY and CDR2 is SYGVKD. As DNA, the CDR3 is TGTGCCATCAGTTCCGGACAGGGGGATGACTATGGCTACACCTTC. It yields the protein CAISSGQGDDYGYTF.

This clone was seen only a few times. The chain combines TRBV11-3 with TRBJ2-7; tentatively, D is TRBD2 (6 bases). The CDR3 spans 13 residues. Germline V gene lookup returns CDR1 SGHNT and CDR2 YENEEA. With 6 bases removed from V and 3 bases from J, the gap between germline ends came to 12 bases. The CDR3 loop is CASSMGTFYEQYF. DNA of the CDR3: TGTGCCAGCAGTATGGGGACTTTCTACGAGCAGTACTTC.